Presented here are 15 T cell receptor beta chains from one specimen sequenced in a study of T cell responses to AZD1222 COVID-19 vaccine. Measured with immunoSEQ multiplex PCR; TCRdb has only the in-frame clones, and not every one. The sample contains some 100,000 clones, about 89% of which appear only once. This sample comprised peripheral blood, obtained on day 0 of AZD1222 vaccination. The receptors shown here come from an adult in good health.

The chain is built from TRBV20-1 and TRBJ2-4, with D maybe TRBD2 (6 bases). This CDR3 contains 15 residues. Germline CDR1 and CDR2: DFQATT and SNEGSKA (reference sequence). V lost 3 bases, J lost 4 bases, and 16 bases lay in between. CDR3 amino acids: CSASTPGDQKNIQYF. The DNA of the CDR3 is TGCAGTGCTAGTACCCCGGGGGACCAGAAAAACATTCAGTACTTC.

The chain employs TRBV7-9 and TRBJ1-2, with D possibly being TRBD1 (5 bases). Trimming shortened V by 2 bases and J by 8 bases, and 24 bases separated the two germline ends. The CDR3 contains 17 residues. Germline assignment: CDR1 SEHNR and CDR2 FQNEAQ (reference sequence). CDR3: CASSLSFSQTDLKGYTF. The CDR3 nucleotides are TGTGCCAGCAGCTTATCGTTCTCCCAGACAGACCTAAAGGGCTACACCTTC. The full variable domain, rest sourced from reference TRBV7-9 and TRBJ1-2, is DTGVSQNPRHKITKRGQNVTFRCDPISEHNRLYWYRQTLGQGPEFLTYFQNEAQLEKSRLLSDRFSAERPKGSFSTLEIQRTEQGDSAMYLCASSLSFSQTDLKGYTFGSGTRLTVV.

The chain links TRBV10-1 to TRBJ1-5; 9 bases match TRBD1. The CDR3 covers 17 residues. CDR1 and CDR2 from the germline V gene are WNHNN and SYGVQD (reference sequence). Unmatched junction bases numbered 9, after V lost 6 bases and J lost 0 bases. Here the CDR3 reads CASRPGQGTNSNQPQHF. The DNA for the CDR3 is TGCGCCAGCAGGCCGGGACAGGGAACGAATAGCAATCAGCCCCAGCATTTT.

The chain recombines TRBV2 with TRBJ2-7; D ambiguous. There are 14 residues in the CDR3. The V and J ends lost 10 bases and 4 bases respectively, with 20 bases between them. Germline V CDR1 and CDR2: SNHLY, FYNNEI. The CDR3 bases are TGTGCCACTACAAGTCCCCGCCAGCCTTACGAGCAGTACTTC. Its translation is CATTSPRQPYEQYF.

The chain links TRBV3-1 (or the pseudogene TRBV3-2) to TRBJ1-3; 7 bases align to TRBD1. Germline V gives CDR1 LGHDT, CDR2 YNNKEL (reference sequence). This CDR3 is 15 amino acids long. V was pared by 2 bases and J by 4 bases, with 5 bases of the junction left unmatched. The CDR3 protein is CASSQYRQGGNTIYF. As DNA, the CDR3 is TGTGCCAGCAGCCAATATAGACAGGGAGGAAACACCATATATTTT.

V gene TRBV4-1 combines with J gene TRBJ1-5, with 7 bases aligning to TRBD1. Per the germline V gene, CDR1 is MGHRA and CDR2 is YSYEKL. J gave up 9 bases and V 0 bases, and 14 bases lay outside the gene matches. This CDR3 is 17 amino acids long. CDR3 protein: CASSQDATRGSGGPQHF. CDR3 nucleotides: TGCGCCAGCAGCCAAGACGCGACCAGGGGGTCAGGTGGGCCCCAGCATTTT.

This clone is a singleton in its sample. This sequence joins TRBV6-2 or TRBV6-3 and TRBJ1-5; D remains unclear. Looked up from germline, CDR1 is MNHEY and CDR2 is SVGEGT. The V end was cut by 4 bases, the J end by 4 bases, with 20 bases between. The CDR3 loop spans 17 amino acids. The chain's CDR3 is CASSSPTGVTSNQPQHF. The DNA for the CDR3 is TGTGCCAGCAGTTCGCCGACTGGGGTAACTAGTAATCAGCCCCAGCATTTT.

This clone was seen a handful of times. The rearrangement links TRBV3-1 (or the pseudogene TRBV3-2) to TRBJ2-2; D possibly corresponds to TRBD1 (6 bases). Looked up from germline, CDR1 is LGHDT and CDR2 is YNNKEL (reference sequence). V lost 3 bases and J 7 bases, leaving 9 bases between the germline ends. The CDR3 extends over 13 amino acids. For the CDR3, the DNA is TGTGCCAGCAGCCACAACAGGGTCGGGGAGCTGTTTTTT. Encoded protein: CASSHNRVGELFF.

This rearrangement joins TRBV2 to TRBJ1-1; TRBD1 aligns across 8 bases. V shed 6 bases and J 4 bases; nucleotides not matched to a gene: 7. The CDR3 has 14 amino acids. Germline assignment: CDR1 SNHLY and CDR2 FYNNEI. CDR3 coding DNA: TGTGCCAGCAGGGGGGACAGGCCGACCACTGAAGCTTTCTTT. Translation gives CASRGDRPTTEAFF.

This clone appeared once. CDR3 bases: TGTGCCAGCAGCTTAGACGGCGGGAGTACGGGCAATGAGCAGTTCTTC. Its protein is CASSLDGGSTGNEQFF. This rearrangement joins TRBV11-2 to TRBJ2-1, with 7 bases identical to TRBD2. CDR1 is SGHAT, CDR2 FQNNGV, per germline. V was clipped by 0 bases and J by 6 bases; unmatched bases: 8. The CDR3 is 16 residues long.

The J gene is TRBJ1-5, the V gene TRBV27; D is ambiguous. The CDR3 has 14 residues. The germline V gene has CDR1 MNHEY and CDR2 SMNVEV (reference sequence). Trimming pared 2 bases from V and 4 bases from J, leaving 9 bases between. The CDR3 nucleotides read TGTGCCAGCAGTTTAAGGCCCCGAAATCAGCCCCAGCATTTT. This translates into CASSLRPRNQPQHF.

The chain joins TRBV2 to TRBJ1-5; TRBD1 matches 7 bases. V lost 6 bases to trimming and J lost 4 bases; unmatched junction nucleotides: 3. CDR3 length: 13 amino acids. CDR1 is SNHLY, CDR2 FYNNEI, per germline. The CDR3, as DNA: TGTGCCAGCAGGGGACAGCCTAATCAGCCCCAGCATTTT. Residues: CASRGQPNQPQHF.

CDR3 in DNA: TGTGCCATCAATGGACAGGACCAAGAGACCCAGTACTTC. Translating it yields CAINGQDQETQYF. The chain is built from TRBV10-3 and TRBJ2-5; 7 nucleotides match TRBD1. The CDR3 spans 13 residues. V trimming: 7 bases; J trimming: 0 bases; junction bases outside the gene matches: 2. Germline V gives CDR1 ENHRY, CDR2 SYGVKD.

The chain has TRBV5-1 and TRBJ1-2; D is unresolved. This CDR3 comprises 16 residues. V was cut by 0 bases and J by 5 bases, with 17 bases left in between. Germline V gives CDR1 SGHRS, CDR2 YFSETQ. The CDR3 DNA reads as TGCGCCAGCAGCTTGGCCGGGGAGGGCTTTCGGTATGGCTACACCTTC. The encoded protein is CASSLAGEGFRYGYTF. Full variable domain (remainder filled in from reference TRBV5-1 and TRBJ1-2): KAGVTQTPRYLIKTRGQQVTLSCSPISGHRSVSWYQQTPGQGLQFLFEYFSETQRNKGNFPGRFSGRQFSNSRSEMNVSTLELGDSALYLCASSLAGEGFRYGYTFGSGTRLTVV.

This chain links TRBV6-5 with TRBJ2-1, with D possibly matching TRBD2 (5 bases). This CDR3 contains 15 residues. The germline CDR1 and CDR2 sequences are MNHEY and SVGAGI. Trimming removed 8 bases at V and 4 bases at J, with 18 bases between. The CDR3 loop reads CASSPLGGSYNEQFF. The CDR3 bases are TGTGCCAGCTCCCCCCTGGGTGGGAGTTACAATGAGCAGTTCTTC.